This TCR beta chain was sequenced for a study of T cell repertoires in cytomegalovirus infection. Study information: Indications of both CMV infection and matching HLA type were provided by public TCR beta signatures.

The V end was cut by 6 bases, the J end by 5 bases, with 14 bases between. This CDR3 spans 13 amino acids. From the reads, TCRdb called clonotypes with MiXCR, one entry per CDR3 protein. The table shows approximately 320,000 distinct CDR3 sequences, with 9.5% occurring only once. The sequencing input was PBMCs. The clonotype comes from a human donor in good health (CMV status not recorded). Some clones in this sample may be carry-over from other donors' samples. This chain uses TRBV12-3 or TRBV12-4 with TRBJ2-7, with D hard to call. The CDR3 DNA follows: TGTGCCAGCAGAGGGTCCCACGGCCACGAGCAGTACTTC. It translates to CASRGSHGHEQYF.